This T cell receptor beta chain came from a study of identical twins (dated by TCRdb to the mid-2010s). About the study as a whole: TCR alpha and beta repertoires from monozygotic twins, unrelated adults of various ages and cord blood were deep-sequenced to test whether fetal clonotypes persist. To rule out contamination, replicate twin experiments were performed at different times with different library preparation protocols.

Library creation used 5' RACE. Instrument used: Illumina HiSeq 2000. Template switching introduced a universal primer binding site; the final cDNA contained a unique molecular identifier, enabling accurate counting of TCR cDNA molecules. First-strand cDNA for TCR alpha and beta chains was synthesized from specific primers in the conserved constant-segment region. To control for contamination, every cDNA library was double barcoded, receiving both a SMART-Mk sample barcode and Illumina barcodes. TruSeq adapter sequences and Illumina sample barcodes were added in two successive PCR steps. Sequencing of the TCR alpha and beta cDNA libraries was done on the Illumina HiSeq platform using custom primers. From the authors' description of their analysis: MiGEC processed the raw reads to extract unique molecular identifiers, while MiXCR was used to determine the CDR3 positions. For each individual, recombination models were inferred using an EM algorithm with the repgenHMM and IGoR tools. Shared clonotypes were analyzed with the tcR package in R, and sharing was normalized by the product of cloneset sizes. To study raw recombination without the effects of thymic and clonal selection, out-of-frame nonproductive sequences were analyzed. The public reads were run again by TCRdb, first through fastp at Q25 and then through MiXCR, and only productive beta chains were kept. A single entry per CDR3 protein holds the most common genes and DNA from its merged rows. The V and J calls come from TCRdb's annotation, not from the publication. The sample data list 1.5 million to 2 million distinct CDR3 sequences, and 25% to 35% of these were observed just once. The ten largest clones add up to 0.25% to 0.3% of the sample.

This clonotype was detected a few times. No cognate antigen has been identified for it. No qualities accompany the bases; no much larger clone lies one base away. Beyond this particular receptor, the publication reports: Because the same donors could not be followed over many years, conclusions were based on cross-sectional statistical analysis. In monozygotic twins, out-of-frame TCR alpha sharing was systematically underestimated by recombination models, although the models agreed with sharing between unrelated individuals. Abundant cord blood beta clonotypes had fewer insertions, young adult naive repertoires showed a similar but weaker trend, and memory repertoires showed no such trend. Excess twin sharing in beta out-of-frame sequences was weaker because fewer shared sequences lowered the signal-to-noise ratio. Compared with coincidental sharing between unrelated individuals, an excess of low generation-probability sequences was observed among out-of-frame TCR alpha sequences shared between twins. Invariant T cells such as MAIT and iNKT could partly confound zero-insertion analyses, though diverse VJ usage argued against this for most clonotypes.

Every donor was a healthy Caucasian. This clonotype was obtained from a newborn girl in good health. Source material: cord blood.

In nucleotide form, the sequence is TGTGCCAGCAGCTCTTGGCGCGGGAGGGAGGCAGATACGCAGTATTTT. Translated, this gives CASSSWRGREADTQYF. The rearranged chain carries TRBV11-2 and TRBJ2-3; 9 nucleotides in the junction match TRBD2. Reading the germline V gene gives CDR1 SGHAT and CDR2 FQNNGV. At the junction V is shortened by 4 bases and J by 4 bases; bases outside the gene matches: 9. Including cysteine and phenylalanine, the CDR3 has 16 amino acids. CDR3 DNA is the only sequence kept; it has 48 bases, read in frame from the first base.